A few counts support the clone carrying this T cell receptor beta chain. What it recognizes is unknown. The CDR3 runs 13 residues. Trimming removed 3 bases from V and 0 bases from J, with 3 bases in between. Germline lookup yields CDR1 PRHDT and CDR2 FYEKMQ (reference sequence). Random-hexamer reverse transcription was applied to roughly 0.5 to 1 ug RNA. Using its own MiXCR run on the immunoSEQ multiplex PCR reads, TCRdb lists one record per CDR3 protein. The sample contains about 120,000 distinct CDR3 sequences, roughly 94% of which appear only once. The data belong to a study of CD8 T cells in Susac syndrome. On the study more broadly: At the time their blood was drawn, patients with Susac syndrome were either therapy-naive, on corticosteroids (with some of them also receiving intravenous immunoglobulin), or on intravenous immunoglobulin alone.

Patients with Susac syndrome showed fulfilment of recently defined diagnostic criteria for definite or probable disease. The authors negatively isolated CD8+ and CD4+ T cells and FACS-enriched TEMRA cells. General study points: In total CD8+ repertoires, 15 to 20 Susac-specific public clones were found, and in CD8+ TEMRA repertoires, five were found.

The TCR comes from a human donor with Susac syndrome. This rearrangement joins TRBV13 to TRBJ1-5; D remains unclear. Input material: CD8+ T cells from PBMCs. The CDR3 sequence: CASSLNSNQPQHF. In DNA form, the CDR3 reads TGTGCCAGCAGCTTGAATAGCAATCAGCCCCAGCATTTT.